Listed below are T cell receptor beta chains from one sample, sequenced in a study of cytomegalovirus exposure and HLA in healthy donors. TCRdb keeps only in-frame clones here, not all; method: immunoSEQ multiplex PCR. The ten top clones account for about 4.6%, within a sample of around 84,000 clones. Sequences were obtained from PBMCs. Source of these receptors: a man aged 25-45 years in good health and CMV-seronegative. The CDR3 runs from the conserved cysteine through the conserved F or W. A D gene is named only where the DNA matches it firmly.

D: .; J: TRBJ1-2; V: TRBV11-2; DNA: TGTGCCAGCAGCTCGGGAGTGGGGAACTATGGCTACACCTTC; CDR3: CASSSGVGNYGYTF
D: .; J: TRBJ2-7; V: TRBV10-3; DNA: TGTGCCATCAGCCCCACCGGTGGGCAGGGGCCGACCTACGAGCAGTACTTC; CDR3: CAISPTGGQGPTYEQYF
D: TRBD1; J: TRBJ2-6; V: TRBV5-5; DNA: TGTGCCAGCAGCTCCACGACAGGGGGCGACGTCCTGACTTTC; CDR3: CASSSTTGGDVLTF
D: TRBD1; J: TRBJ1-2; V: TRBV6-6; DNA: TGTGCCAGCAGTTTCCCTCAGGGGGGAGGCTACACCTTC; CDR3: CASSFPQGGGYTF
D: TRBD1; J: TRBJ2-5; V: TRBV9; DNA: TGTGCCAGCAGCGACGGGACAGCCGAGACCCAGTACTTC; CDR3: CASSDGTAETQYF
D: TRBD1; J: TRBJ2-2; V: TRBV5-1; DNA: TGCGCCAGCAGCTTGGTAGGACAGGGGCGTACCGGGGAGCTGTTTTTT; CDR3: CASSLVGQGRTGELFF
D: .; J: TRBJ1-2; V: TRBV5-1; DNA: TGCGCCAGCAGCCGTCGACAGTCTCTTAACTATGGCTACACCTTC; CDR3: CASSRRQSLNYGYTF
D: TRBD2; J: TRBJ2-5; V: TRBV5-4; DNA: TGTGCCAGCAGCCGCGGGACTAGCGGCCAAGAGACCCAGTACTTC; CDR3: CASSRGTSGQETQYF
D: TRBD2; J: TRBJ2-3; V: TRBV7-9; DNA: TGTGCCAGCAGCCACAGCCTGGTGGTAGCGGGGGGGCGAACAGATACGCAGTATTTT; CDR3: CASSHSLVVAGGRTDTQYF
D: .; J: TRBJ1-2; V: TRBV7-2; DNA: TGTGCCAGCAGTCGTACTTTGAACTATGGCTACACCTTC; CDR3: CASSRTLNYGYTF
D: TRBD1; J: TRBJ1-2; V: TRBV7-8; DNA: TGTGCCAGCAGCTTCCGGGACAGGGGGCGTGGTGCGGACGGCTACACCTTC; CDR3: CASSFRDRGRGADGYTF
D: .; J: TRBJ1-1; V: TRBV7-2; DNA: TGTGCCAGCAGCTTAGAAGGCCCTCGGACAGTGAGTGATGCTTTCTTT; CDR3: CASSLEGPRTVSDAFF
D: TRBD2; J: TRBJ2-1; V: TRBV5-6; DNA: TGTGCCAGCGTCCCGGGACTAGGCGCCTACAATGAGCAGTTCTTC; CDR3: CASVPGLGAYNEQFF
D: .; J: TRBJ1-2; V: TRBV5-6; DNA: TGTGCCAGCAGTCCCAGGGATGCGCTACGAGGCTACACCTTC; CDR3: CASSPRDALRGYTF
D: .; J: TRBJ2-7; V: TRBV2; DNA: TGTGCCAGCAGTGTAGAATCTAGCGTCGCCTACGAGCAGTACTTC; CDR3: CASSVESSVAYEQYF
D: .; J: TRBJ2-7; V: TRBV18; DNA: TGTGCCAGCTCACCAGAGGCCTCTGAGAACGAGCAGTACTTC; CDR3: CASSPEASENEQYF
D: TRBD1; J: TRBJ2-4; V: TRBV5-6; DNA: TGTGCCAGCAGCGCCGCCGGACAGGTTCACATTCAGTACTTC; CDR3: CASSAAGQVHIQYF
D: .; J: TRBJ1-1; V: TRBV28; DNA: TGTGCCAGTCGTGAGGGACATGGGTGGAACACTGAAGCTTTCTTT; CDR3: CASREGHGWNTEAFF
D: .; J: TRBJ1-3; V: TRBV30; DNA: TGTGCCTGGAGTGTAGGGGCAAGCAACACCATATATTTT; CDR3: CAWSVGASNTIYF
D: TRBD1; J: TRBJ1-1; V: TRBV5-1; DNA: TGCGCCAGCAGACAACGACAGGGGAACACTGAAGCTTTCTTT; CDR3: CASRQRQGNTEAFF
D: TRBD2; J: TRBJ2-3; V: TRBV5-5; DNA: TGTGCCAGCAGCTTCGGGGGGGTTAGCACAGATACGCAGTATTTT; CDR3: CASSFGGVSTDTQYF
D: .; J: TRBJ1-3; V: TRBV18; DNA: TGTGCCAGCTCACCACCGGGCCAGGGGTATGGAAACACCATATATTTT; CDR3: CASSPPGQGYGNTIYF
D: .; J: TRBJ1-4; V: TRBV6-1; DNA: TGTGCCAGACAGGGTCTTAATGAAAAACTGTTTTTT; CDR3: CARQGLNEKLFF
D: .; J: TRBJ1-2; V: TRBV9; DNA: TGTGCCAGCAGCGCGCCCACAGGGTTAGGCTACACCTTC; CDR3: CASSAPTGLGYTF
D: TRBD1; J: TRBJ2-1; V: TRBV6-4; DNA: TGTGCCAGCAGTGACTCCGGGACAGACTACAATGAGCAGTTCTTC; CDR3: CASSDSGTDYNEQFF
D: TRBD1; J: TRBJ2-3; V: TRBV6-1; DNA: TGTGCCAGCAGTGATCCCCTGGGGACAGGGGGCCTCGCAGATACGCAGTATTTT; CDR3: CASSDPLGTGGLADTQYF
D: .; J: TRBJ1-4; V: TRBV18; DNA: TGTGCCAGCTCACCACCGAGCTCTCAGGGCCGTGAAAAACTGTTTTTT; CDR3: CASSPPSSQGREKLFF
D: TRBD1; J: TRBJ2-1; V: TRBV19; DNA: TGTGCCAATAGTCCGAAGCCGACGACAGGGAAGCAGTTCTTC; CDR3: CANSPKPTTGKQFF
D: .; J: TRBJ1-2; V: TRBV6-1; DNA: TGTGCCAGCAGTGAAGCCGCATTTTTGAGGGCAGACTATGGCTACACCTTC; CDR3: CASSEAAFLRADYGYTF
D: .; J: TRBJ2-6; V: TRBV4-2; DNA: TGTGCCAGCAGCCCTGACCCCAGAGGCTCTGGGGCCAACGTCCTGACTTTC; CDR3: CASSPDPRGSGANVLTF